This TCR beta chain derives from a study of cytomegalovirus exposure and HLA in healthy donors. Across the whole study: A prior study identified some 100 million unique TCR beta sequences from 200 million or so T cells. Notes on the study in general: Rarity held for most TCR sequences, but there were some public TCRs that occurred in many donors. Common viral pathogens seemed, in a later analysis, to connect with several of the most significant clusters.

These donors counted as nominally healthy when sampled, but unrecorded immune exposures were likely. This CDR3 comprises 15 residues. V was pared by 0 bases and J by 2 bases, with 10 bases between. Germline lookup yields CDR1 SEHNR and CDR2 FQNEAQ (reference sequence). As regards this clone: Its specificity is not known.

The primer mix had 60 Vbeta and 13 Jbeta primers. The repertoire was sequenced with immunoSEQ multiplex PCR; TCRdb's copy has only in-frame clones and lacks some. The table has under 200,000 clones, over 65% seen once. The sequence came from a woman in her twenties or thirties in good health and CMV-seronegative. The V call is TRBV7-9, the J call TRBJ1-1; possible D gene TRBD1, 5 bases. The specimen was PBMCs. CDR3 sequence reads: CASSLAGGHNTEAFF. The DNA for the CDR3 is TGTGCCAGCAGCTTAGCGGGGGGTCACAACACTGAAGCTTTCTTT.